The 14 T cell receptor beta chains presented below share a single source sample, sequenced in a study of post-analysis software for immune sequencing data. The study, taken as a whole, reports: Included in a set of roughly five TRBV segments more frequent in patients than controls were TRBV5-6, TRBV5-1 and TRBV20-1.

TCR beta cDNA libraries included unique molecular identifiers. TCRdb itself ran the PCR reads through MiXCR, one entry per CDR3 protein. Seen here are 400,000 to 500,000 distinct CDR3 sequences, about 39% observed once, and the top ten hold less than 10%. The antigens these receptors bind are not known. Sequenced input: blood. These receptors all stem from a girl aged 2 to 10 with multiple sclerosis.

This CDR3 is CASSYSIWNTEAFF. The DNA for the CDR3 is TGTGCCAGCAGTTACTCGATTTGGAACACTGAAGCTTTCTTT. This chain links TRBV6-6 with TRBJ1-1; D gene ambiguous. V dropped 0 bases and J dropped 1 base, with 6 bases sitting between them. Germline V gene sequence: CDR1 MNHNY, CDR2 SVGAGI (reference sequence). The CDR3 is 14 residues long.

This clonotype was seen a few times. At one boundary the junction diverges from the germline segment, which might be a read error. The rearrangement links TRBV29-1 to TRBJ1-5; D gene uncertain. This CDR3 contains 13 residues. Germline CDR1 reads SQVTM; CDR2 reads ANQGSEA. The CDR3 DNA reads TGTAGCGTCGGACCCCAAACGGGGCAGCCCCAGCATTTT. Protein product: CSVGPQTGQPQHF.

As to this clonotype: One end of the junction does not line up with germline, which may come from a read error. The chain employs TRBV7-3 and TRBJ2-3; possibly TRBD1 for D (7 bases). Germline V CDR1 and CDR2: SGHTA, FQGTGA. The CDR3 contains 14 residues. CDR3 in amino acids: CANSLLPGGDTQYF. The CDR3 DNA reads TGTGCCAACAGCTTACTGCCAGGGGGGGATACGCAGTATTTT. Combining the CDR3 with reference TRBV7-3 and TRBJ2-3 gives the whole variable domain GAGVSQTPSNKVTEKGKYVELRCDPISGHTALYWYRQSLGQGPEFLIYFQGTGAADDSGLPNDRFFAVRPEGSVSTLKIQRTERGDSAVYLCANSLLPGGDTQYFGPGTRLTVL.

This clonotype showed up just a few times. CDR3 in amino acids: CASSYSTSGAYNEQFF. The CDR3 DNA reads TGTGCCAGCAGTTACTCAACTAGCGGGGCCTACAATGAGCAGTTCTTC. This chain connects TRBV6-5 to TRBJ2-1; TRBD2 matches at 10 bases. V gave up 0 bases and J gave up 2 bases; unmatched junction bases: 1. Germline V gene sequence: CDR1 MNHEY, CDR2 SVGAGI. This CDR3 region has 16 residues.

The genes are TRBV6-6 and TRBJ2-5; D possibly uses TRBD1 or TRBD2 (5 bases each). Trimming pared 6 bases from V and 1 base from J, leaving 15 bases between. CDR1 is MNHNY, CDR2 SVGAGI, per germline (reference sequence). The CDR3 totals 15 residues. CDR3 DNA: TGTGCCAGCAGCCGCGACGGTGGGGGCCAAGAGACCCAGTACTTC. Its translation is CASSRDGGGQETQYF.

V usage is TRBV29-1 and J usage is TRBJ2-2; D is uncertain. This CDR3 comprises 13 residues. The V gene lost 4 bases and the J gene lost 1 base, with 7 bases spanning the gap. CDR1 and CDR2 from the germline V gene are SQVTM and ANQGSEA. The chain's CDR3 is CSVVTRNTGELFF. In nucleotides, the CDR3 is TGCAGCGTTGTAACGAGGAACACCGGGGAGCTGTTTTTT.

The chain has TRBV28 and TRBJ1-5, with TRBD1 matching 7 bases. After removal of 6 bases from V and 1 base from J, the junction contained 6 bases not matched to a gene. This CDR3 region has 15 residues. In germline, CDR1 is MDHEN, CDR2 SYDVKM. The CDR3 nucleotides are TGTGCCAGCAGGAGACAGGGTCAGAGCAATCAGCCCCAGCATTTT. As protein: CASRRQGQSNQPQHF.

The CDR3 loop reads CASSLARTALNEKLFF. DNA for the CDR3: TGTGCCAGCAGCTTAGCACGGACCGCGCTTAATGAAAAACTGTTTTTT. This chain uses TRBV7-2 with TRBJ1-4; D remains unclear. Trimming removed 0 bases from V and 4 bases from J, with 12 bases in between. CDR3 length: 16 amino acids. Looked up from germline, CDR1 is SGHTA and CDR2 is FQGNSA.

This clonotype appeared a few times. This chain uses TRBV7-9 with TRBJ2-3, with D maybe TRBD2 (7 bases). This CDR3 spans 14 amino acids. Germline CDR1 reads SEHNR; CDR2 reads FQNEAQ (reference sequence). V was clipped by 0 bases and J by 6 bases, with 10 bases between them. CDR3 sequence (DNA): TGTGCCAGCAGCTTAGCGGGGGGGCAGGATACGCAGTATTTT. Its translation: CASSLAGGQDTQYF.

The chain links TRBV6-5 to TRBJ2-3, with a weak D call TRBD1 (5 bases). This CDR3 has 14 residues. The germline V and J ends were trimmed by 6 bases and 0 bases, with 10 bases remaining between them. Germline V CDR1 and CDR2: MNHEY, SVGAGI. The CDR3 region is CASRSDRSTDTQYF. CDR3 DNA sequence: TGTGCCAGCAGATCAGACAGAAGCACAGATACGCAGTATTTT.

V is TRBV9 and J is TRBJ2-1; 16 bases are shared with TRBD2. The trim removed 4 bases at V and 12 bases at J, leaving 13 bases unmatched. Germline V gene lookup returns CDR1 SGDLS and CDR2 YYNGEE. This CDR3 contains 17 residues. The chain's CDR3 is CASSTTTGTSGGAGQFF. CDR3 sequence (DNA): TGTGCCAGCAGCACCACCACCGGGACTAGCGGGGGGGCCGGGCAGTTCTTC.

This clonotype showed up just a few times. J is TRBJ2-7 and V is TRBV28; D is ambiguous. CDR1 is MDHEN, CDR2 SYDVKM, per germline. Trimming pared 6 bases from V and 3 bases from J, leaving 12 bases between. This CDR3 has 13 residues. CDR3 coding DNA: TGTGCCAGCAGCCCACGGCCCGTCTACGAGCAGTACTTC. Translated, it gives CASSPRPVYEQYF. The entire variable domain, with the rest obtained from reference TRBV28 and TRBJ2-7, is as follows: DVKVTQSSRYLVKRTGEKVFLECVQDMDHENMFWYRQDPGLGLRLIYFSYDVKMKEKGDIPEGYSVSREKKERFSLILESASTNQTSMYLCASSPRPVYEQYFGPGTRLTVT.

This clonotype appeared a few times. The J gene is TRBJ1-2, the V gene TRBV9, with 10 positions matching TRBD1. Germline V gene lookup returns CDR1 SGDLS and CDR2 YYNGEE. The CDR3 contains 16 residues. Trimming removed 3 bases from V and 5 bases from J; junction bases left unmatched: 10. The DNA for the CDR3 is TGTGCCAGCAGCGCCCTAAGACAGGGGGCCGGATATGGCTACACCTTC. This translates into CASSALRQGAGYGYTF. Full variable domain (outside the CDR3, taken from reference TRBV9 and TRBJ1-2): DSGVTQTPKHLITATGQRVTLRCSPRSGDLSVYWYQQSLDQGLQFLIQYYNGEERAKGNILERFSAQQFPDLHSELNLSSLELGDSALYFCASSALRQGAGYGYTFGSGTRLTVV.

With regard to this clonotype: The junction differs from germline at one of its ends, possibly a read error. The chain joins TRBV29-1 to TRBJ2-1, with TRBD2 matching over 11 bases. Germline lookup yields CDR1 SQVTM and CDR2 ANQGSEA. This CDR3 comprises 16 residues. The CDR3 coding sequence is TGCAGCGTTGGGTCACTAGCGGGAGTATTCTACAACGAGCAGTTCTTC. Translation gives CSVGSLAGVFYNEQFF.